In this sample, the clone carrying this T cell receptor (beta chain) turned up a few times. Its target is unknown. This record comes from a study of blood T cells in healthy people across ages. Then a second PCR, running roughly 7 to 12 cycles, was carried out with a sample-barcoded 5' primer and a J-beta primer mix. TCRdb processed the 5' RACE reads anew with MiXCR; each CDR3 protein has one entry. The table has about 930,000 distinct CDR3 sequences, roughly 29% seen once. Regarding the study as a whole: Diversity was estimated from one million T cells, and these estimates were considered underestimates.

The same specimen was also included in a second study, on T cells of mothers and their children.

The sequence derives from a woman in her forties in good health. The sample comprised blood.

DNA for the CDR3: TGTGCCAGCAGTGAAGGACTAGCGGACCCCTACGAGCAGTACTTC. Its translation: CASSEGLADPYEQYF. The genes are TRBV6-1 and TRBJ2-7, with TRBD2 identical over 9 bases. The CDR3 loop spans 15 amino acids. Germline V gene lookup returns CDR1 MNHNS and CDR2 SASEGT. V lost 1 base to trimming and J lost 2 bases; unmatched junction nucleotides: 3.